A single sample is the source of the 10 T cell receptor beta chains below, sequenced in a study of T cells in Graves' hyperthyroidism and ophthalmopathy. RNA transcripts gave rise to amplified TCR beta CDR3 regions. The TCR CDR3 was amplified in a first-round RT-PCR using the HTBI primer set. Each CDR3 protein gets one entry after TCRdb re-called the multiplex PCR reads with MiXCR. The sample shows roughly 560,000 distinct CDR3 sequences, over 12% of them seen only once. The sample taken for sequencing was blood. Receptor source: a woman between 40 and 55 years old with Graves' ophthalmopathy.

This clonotype was seen at least ten times. The chain links TRBV29-1 to TRBJ2-7, with D possibly TRBD2 on 5 matching bases. CDR1 SQVTM and CDR2 ANQGSEA come from the germline V gene. V lost 1 base to trimming and J lost 2 bases, with 9 bases between them. The CDR3 spans 13 residues. The CDR3 DNA is TGCAGCGTTGAAGGGTGGGAGCCCTACGAGCAGTACTTC. Protein product: CSVEGWEPYEQYF.

This clonotype appeared many times. This chain joins TRBV10-3 and TRBJ1-5; the D gene is possibly TRBD1 (5 bases). The CDR3 runs 14 residues. Germline V CDR1 and CDR2: ENHRY, SYGVKD. V was trimmed by 9 bases and J by 2 bases, leaving 14 bases between them. The CDR3: CAIKADTGNQPQHF. In DNA form, the CDR3 reads TGTGCCATAAAGGCGGACACTGGCAATCAGCCCCAGCATTTT.

This clonotype appeared many times. The chain links TRBV28 to TRBJ2-7, with 10 bases matching TRBD1. With V trimmed by 4 bases and J by 5 bases, 5 bases remained unmatched. In germline, CDR1 is MDHEN, CDR2 SYDVKM. CDR3 length: 14 amino acids. CDR3 in DNA: TGTGCCAGCAGTTGGACAGGGGGAAGAAACGAGCAGTACTTC. It is translated as CASSWTGGRNEQYF.

This clonotype has a count of ten or more. This sequence joins TRBV12-3 or TRBV12-4 and TRBJ1-2; 8 bases align to TRBD1. The V and J ends lost 4 bases and 4 bases, in that order; junction bases with no gene match: 14. This CDR3 region has 17 residues. CDR3 coding DNA: TGTGCCAGCAGTTCCCACGACGGACAGGGCGGGGGCTATGGCTACACCTTC. As protein: CASSSHDGQGGGYGYTF.

This chain connects TRBV10-3 to TRBJ1-3; 8 nucleotides match TRBD1. The junction had 7 bases not matched to a gene; V was cut back by 9 bases and J by 0 bases. Per germline, CDR1 ENHRY and CDR2 SYGVKD. The length of the CDR3 is 15 residues. This CDR3 is CAISDRVSSGNTIYF. Written as DNA, the CDR3 is TGTGCCATTTCGGACAGGGTGAGCTCTGGAAACACCATATATTTT.

This clonotype was counted ten times or more. This rearrangement joins TRBV12-3 or TRBV12-4 to TRBJ2-5, with 7 bases fitting TRBD1. Germline trimming cut 6 bases from V and 1 base from J; bases unmatched to any gene: 5. The CDR3 has 14 residues. In nucleotides, the CDR3 is TGTGCCAGCAGCTCAACAGGGGTCCAAGAGACCCAGTACTTC. Translated: CASSSTGVQETQYF.

This clonotype was recorded many times. The rearrangement joins TRBV6-2 or TRBV6-3 to TRBJ2-7; D is unresolved. Between the trimmed V and J ends, which lost 7 bases and 5 bases, there was a span of 18 bases. Germline assignment: CDR1 MNHEY and CDR2 SVGEGT. The CDR3 totals 14 residues. CDR3 loop: CASTHLGRVDEQYF. As DNA, the CDR3 is TGTGCCAGCACCCACCTGGGAAGGGTCGACGAGCAGTACTTC.

This clonotype showed up many times. The rearrangement links TRBV15 to TRBJ1-1; 11 nucleotides match TRBD1. This CDR3 is built from 13 residues. J was trimmed by 6 bases and V by 7 bases; bases with no gene match: 4. CDR1 is LNHNV and CDR2 is YYDKDF in the germline V gene (reference sequence). The CDR3 nucleotides read TGTGCCACCAAAGGACAGGGGGCCTCTGAAGCTTTCTTT. Its translation is CATKGQGASEAFF.

This clonotype appeared many times. The rearrangement links TRBV7-2 to TRBJ1-6, with D tentatively TRBD1 (5 bases). Germline V gene data show CDR1 as SGHTA and CDR2 as FQGNSA. V lost 1 base to trimming and J lost 7 bases, with 11 bases between them. There are 15 residues in the CDR3. Here the CDR3 reads CASSLDVRGNSPLHF. The CDR3 nucleotides are TGTGCCAGCAGCTTAGATGTTAGGGGAAATTCACCCCTCCACTTT.

In its sample, this clonotype was seen many times. The chain links TRBV19 to TRBJ2-7, with 15 bases fitting TRBD2. The CDR3 is 17 residues long. The trim removed 5 bases at V and 4 bases at J, leaving 9 bases unmatched. Germline lookup yields CDR1 LNHDA and CDR2 SQIVND (reference sequence). In nucleotides, the CDR3 is TGTGCCAGTAGTCCTTATGGGGGGACTAGCGGGAGGTACGAGCAGTACTTC. Its protein product is CASSPYGGTSGRYEQYF.